The 26 T cell receptor beta chains presented below share a single source sample, sequenced in a study of cytomegalovirus exposure and HLA in healthy donors. This PCR relied on a set of 60 Vbeta primers and 13 Jbeta primers. Method: immunoSEQ multiplex PCR; TCRdb's copy keeps in-frame clones and lacks some. The sample comprises some 78,000 clones, roughly three quarters of which are singletons, and roughly 25% rests with the top ten. The material sequenced was PBMCs. These receptors all come from a woman aged 45-60 years in good health and CMV-seropositive.

V is TRBV6-5 and J is TRBJ1-1; 7 nucleotides agree with TRBD1. The CDR3 covers 13 residues. From germline, CDR1 is MNHEY and CDR2 SVGAGI. The ends lost 6 bases at V and 4 bases at J; junction bases unmatched: 5. The CDR3 sequence is CASRNRGSTEAFF. CDR3 DNA: TGTGCCAGCAGAAACAGGGGCTCCACTGAAGCTTTCTTT.

For this clone: An end of the junction does not agree with germline; a read error may underlie this. This chain uses TRBV7-9 with TRBJ1-4; no clear D. This CDR3 has 16 residues. The V gene's germline CDR1 is SEHNR and CDR2 FQNEAQ (reference sequence). The CDR3 region is CSSSLAGFSANEKLFF. The CDR3 nucleotides are TGTTCCAGCAGCTTAGCCGGGTTTTCGGCTAATGAAAAACTGTTTTTT.

This chain connects TRBV7-2 to TRBJ2-1; TRBD2 might be the D (6 bases). CDR1 is SGHTA, CDR2 FQGNSA, per germline. V shed 4 bases and J shed 0 bases, with 10 bases lying between them. The CDR3 totals 15 residues. For the CDR3, the DNA is TGTGCCAGCAGCTACGGGGGTAGCTCCTACAATGAGCAGTTCTTC. It codes for CASSYGGSSYNEQFF.

The chain employs TRBV7-8 and TRBJ2-5, with a possible D match to TRBD2 (6 bases). V was trimmed by 5 bases and J by 5 bases, leaving 18 bases between them. The germline gives CDR1 SGHVS, CDR2 FQNEAQ. The CDR3 consists of 15 residues. CDR3 in amino acids: CASSGTGLGLETQYF. The CDR3, as DNA: TGTGCCAGCAGCGGAACGGGACTGGGCTTGGAGACCCAGTACTTC.

Points on this clone: The sample contains more than one DNA sequence encoding this CDR3. This chain's CDR3 is CASSLGAGNTEAFF. The CDR3 DNA reads TGTGCCAGCAGCTTAGGGGCGGGGAACACTGAAGCTTTCTTT. This chain joins TRBV7-9 and TRBJ1-1; D is unclear. Trimming pared 1 base from V and 1 base from J, leaving 7 bases between. Germline CDR1 reads SEHNR; CDR2 reads FQNEAQ (reference sequence). This CDR3 comprises 14 residues.

Here the CDR3 reads CASSHTGVGSNQPQHF. CDR3 nucleotide sequence: TGCGCCAGCAGCCATACAGGGGTTGGTAGCAATCAGCCCCAGCATTTT. The V call is TRBV4-1, the J call TRBJ1-5, with 7 positions matching TRBD1. Germline loops: CDR1 MGHRA, CDR2 YSYEKL. The CDR3 loop spans 16 amino acids. Trimming removed 3 bases from V and 0 bases from J; junction bases left unmatched: 5.

This chain uses TRBV15 with TRBJ2-3; weak D call: TRBD1 (6 bases). The CDR3 covers 13 residues. The V end was cut by 3 bases, the J end by 3 bases, with 7 bases between. Germline CDR1 reads LNHNV; CDR2 reads YYDKDF (reference sequence). For the CDR3, the DNA is TGTGCCACCAGCAGGGGGGCTACAGATACGCAGTATTTT. This translates into CATSRGATDTQYF.

V and J are TRBV6-5 and TRBJ1-1, with 11 positions matching TRBD1. CDR3 length: 15 amino acids. With V trimmed by 6 bases and J by 2 bases, 5 bases remained unmatched. Germline V gene sequence: CDR1 MNHEY, CDR2 SVGAGI. The CDR3 DNA reads TGTGCCAGCAGAGGACAGGGGGCGGGTAACACTGAAGCTTTCTTT. Amino acid sequence: CASRGQGAGNTEAFF.

This clone was seen a single time. The rearrangement uses TRBV28 and TRBJ1-5; 8 bases map to TRBD1. With 8 bases clipped from V and 4 bases from J, the junction kept 4 bases outside the gene matches. In germline, CDR1 is MDHEN, CDR2 SYDVKM. The CDR3 contains 13 residues. This chain's CDR3 is CASSDRANQPQHF. Written as DNA, the CDR3 is TGTGCCAGCTCGGACAGGGCAAATCAGCCCCAGCATTTT. The complete variable domain, with remaining parts taken from reference TRBV28 and TRBJ1-5, reads DVKVTQSSRYLVKRTGEKVFLECVQDMDHENMFWYRQDPGLGLRLIYFSYDVKMKEKGDIPEGYSVSREKKERFSLILESASTNQTSMYLCASSDRANQPQHFGDGTRLSIL.

V and J are TRBV10-3 and TRBJ2-3, with D possibly being TRBD2 (6 bases). The CDR3 sequence is 12 residues long. Germline V gene sequence: CDR1 ENHRY, CDR2 SYGVKD. V was cut by 10 bases and J by 6 bases, with 14 bases left in between. The CDR3 coding sequence is TGTGCCACATCACCGGGGGTGGATACGCAGTATTTT. This encodes CATSPGVDTQYF.

The chain carries TRBV5-1 and TRBJ1-2, with a weak D call TRBD1 (5 bases). Germline CDR1 reads SGHRS; CDR2 reads YFSETQ. V lost 3 bases, J lost 8 bases, and 20 bases lay in between. This CDR3 region has 15 residues. CDR3 bases: TGCGCCAGCAGCTCCCATCAGGGTCAGGTATACGGCTACACCTTC. As protein: CASSSHQGQVYGYTF.

The chain links TRBV7-9 to TRBJ2-7; 10 bases are a match to TRBD2. CDR1 is SEHNR, CDR2 FQNEAQ, per germline (reference sequence). V gave up 5 bases and J gave up 8 bases; unmatched junction bases: 15. The CDR3 consists of 16 residues. The CDR3 protein is CASSPGGGLATLKQYV. CDR3 DNA sequence: TGTGCCAGCAGCCCGGGTGGGGGACTAGCGACGCTCAAGCAGTACGTC.

The CDR3 is CASSVDGQGPTGELFF. In DNA form, the CDR3 reads TGTGCCAGCAGCGTAGATGGTCAGGGGCCCACCGGGGAGCTGTTTTTT. This sequence joins TRBV9 and TRBJ2-2, with D perhaps TRBD1 (6 bases). Trimming left V 0 bases short and J 4 bases short, with 13 bases between. Germline V gene sequence: CDR1 SGDLS, CDR2 YYNGEE. The CDR3 runs to 16 residues.

The CDR3: CASSSASGGNTGELFF. CDR3 nucleotide sequence: TGTGCCAGCAGTAGCGCTAGCGGGGGGAACACCGGGGAGCTGTTTTTT. The rearrangement links TRBV2 to TRBJ2-2; the match to TRBD2 covers 10 bases. V lost 5 bases, J lost 1 base, and 4 bases stayed unmatched. The germline V gene has CDR1 SNHLY and CDR2 FYNNEI. The CDR3 is 16 amino acids.

The chain is built from TRBV7-9 and TRBJ1-6; D is perhaps TRBD1 (6 bases). Germline CDR1 SEHNR, CDR2 FQNEAQ (reference sequence). Deletions cut 5 bases from V and 4 bases from J, with 6 bases between. This CDR3 has 13 amino acids. This CDR3 is CASSTGYNSPLHF. The CDR3 DNA is TGTGCCAGCAGCACAGGGTATAATTCACCCCTCCACTTT.

This clone was recorded a few times. The rearrangement joins TRBV18 to TRBJ1-2; possibly TRBD1 for D (6 bases). The CDR3 consists of 12 residues. The V end lost 5 bases, the J end lost 8 bases, and 12 bases lay between the germline ends. Per germline, CDR1 KGHSH and CDR2 LQKENI. CDR3 nucleotides: TGTGCCAGCTCAGGGGGCGAGGTCGGCTACACCTTC. It is translated as CASSGGEVGYTF.

This clone came up a few times. The V gene is TRBV21-1, the J gene TRBJ2-3; TRBD2, the table's D call, was not compared with the DNA. TRBV21-1 counts as a pseudogene. The CDR3 is made up of 15 amino acids. CDR3 loop: CASSKRPRGTDTQYF. The CDR3 nucleotides are TGTGCCAGCAGCAAACGCCCCCGGGGCACAGATACGCAGTATTTT.

This clone was counted a single time. The chain combines TRBV7-8 with TRBJ2-7; perhaps TRBD1 as D (5 bases). The germline CDR1 and CDR2 sequences are SGHVS and FQNEAQ. There are 15 residues in the CDR3. The germline V and J ends were trimmed by 0 bases and 0 bases, with 9 bases remaining between them. CDR3 coding DNA: TGTGCCAGCAGCTTAGCTTATAGGGGCTCCTACGAGCAGTACGTC. This gives the protein CASSLAYRGSYEQYV.

This clone was observed a few times. The chain uses TRBV19 and TRBJ2-3; 8 bases align to TRBD2. V trimming: 6 bases; J trimming: 2 bases; junction bases outside the gene matches: 7. This CDR3 comprises 15 residues. Germline lookup yields CDR1 LNHDA and CDR2 SQIVND (reference sequence). The CDR3 DNA reads as TGTGCCAGTAGCTCAACTAGCGGTCACACAGATACGCAGTATTTT. Translating it yields CASSSTSGHTDTQYF.

V is TRBV6-1 and J is TRBJ1-2, with a possible D match to TRBD1 (6 bases). In germline, CDR1 is MNHNS, CDR2 SASEGT. V lost 8 bases to trimming and J lost 3 bases, with 16 bases between them. The CDR3 has 14 amino acids. CDR3 nucleotides: TGTGCCAGCTCACAGGGACCGAGGGACTATGGCTACACCTTC. It encodes CASSQGPRDYGYTF.

V gene TRBV29-1 combines with J gene TRBJ1-1, with D perhaps TRBD1 (5 bases). V was trimmed by 4 bases and J by 0 bases, leaving 6 bases between them. Germline assignment: CDR1 SQVTM and CDR2 ANQGSEA. The CDR3 sequence is 12 residues long. CDR3: CSVGQMNTEAFF. The CDR3 coding sequence is TGCAGCGTTGGACAGATGAACACTGAAGCTTTCTTT.

This chain connects TRBV9 to TRBJ1-1, with TRBD1 matching 8 bases. The CDR3 is 14 amino acids. V shed 3 bases, J shed 2 bases, and the junction held 3 bases outside the gene matches. CDR1 and CDR2 from the germline V gene are SGDLS and YYNGEE. The CDR3 reads CASSGTGPNTEAFF. CDR3 DNA: TGTGCCAGCAGCGGGACAGGGCCAAACACTGAAGCTTTCTTT.

The gene calls are TRBV30 and TRBJ1-4; 7 bases fit TRBD1. Germline V gene sequence: CDR1 GTSNPN, CDR2 SVGIG (reference sequence). The CDR3 length is 14 residues. The junction had 7 bases not matched to a gene; V was cut back by 1 base and J by 8 bases. The DNA of the CDR3 is TGTGCCTGGAGTGGGGGACAGACGACCGAAAAACTGTTTTTT. It is translated as CAWSGGQTTEKLFF.

This chain links TRBV27 with TRBJ2-7; 10 bases are a match to TRBD2. The length of the CDR3 is 15 residues. The germline gives CDR1 MNHEY, CDR2 SMNVEV (reference sequence). The J segment lost 0 bases and the V segment lost 5 bases, leaving 4 bases of the junction unmatched. The CDR3 DNA follows: TGTGCCAGCAGTCGGACTAGCGGCGGCTCCTACGAGCAGTACTTC. Its protein is CASSRTSGGSYEQYF.

V is TRBV9 and J is TRBJ1-2; D unresolved. The CDR3 is 14 residues long. The germline V gene encodes CDR1 SGDLS and CDR2 YYNGEE. The V and J ends lost 4 bases and 8 bases respectively, with 18 bases between them. The CDR3 reads CASSLGSGDGGYTF. Written as DNA, the CDR3 is TGTGCCAGCAGCCTCGGGTCCGGGGATGGGGGCTACACCTTC.

This chain joins TRBV7-3 and TRBJ2-1, with TRBD1 identical over 8 bases. This CDR3 contains 15 residues. The V gene end was trimmed by 3 bases and the J gene end by 5 bases; junction bases not matched to a gene: 6. Germline V gene sequence: CDR1 SGHTA, CDR2 FQGTGA. DNA of the CDR3: TGTGCCAGCAGCTTCTCCGGGACAGGTAACAATGAGCAGTTCTTC. Translating it yields CASSFSGTGNNEQFF.